The 4 T cell receptor beta chains given below trace back to one sample, sequenced in a study of blood T cell repertoires in COVID-19. Sequencing was performed with immunoSEQ multiplex PCR; in TCRdb, only in-frame clones are kept and a portion is missing. This table holds about 80,000 clones, about four fifths found once. Sequenced input: peripheral blood. The receptors originated from a man aged 80 or over with active or convalescent COVID-19.

The chain has TRBV20-1 and TRBJ1-1, with TRBD1 matching over 7 bases. J gave up 5 bases and V 4 bases, and 1 base lay outside the gene matches. Germline V gene data show CDR1 as DFQATT and CDR2 as SNEGSKA (reference sequence). There are 11 residues in the CDR3. Written as DNA, the CDR3 is TGCAGTGCTACCAGGGGGACTGAAGCTTTCTTT. Protein sequence: CSATRGTEAFF.

The V call is TRBV5-4, the J call TRBJ1-4, with a possible D match to TRBD1 (6 bases). The CDR3 is made up of 15 amino acids. CDR1 SGHNT and CDR2 YYREEE come from the germline V gene (reference sequence). Trimming removed 4 bases at V and 6 bases at J, with 16 bases between. CDR3 in DNA: TGTGCCAGCAGCCGTGTTGGGTCAGGGGATGAAAAACTGTTTTTT. Translating it yields CASSRVGSGDEKLFF.

The rearrangement joins TRBV2 to TRBJ2-5; 8 bases are a match to TRBD2. Germline loops: CDR1 SNHLY, CDR2 FYNNEI. The CDR3 totals 15 residues. With V trimmed by 3 bases and J by 5 bases, 8 bases remained unmatched. The CDR3 sequence is CASSDRTGGWETQYF. The CDR3 DNA is TGTGCCAGCAGTGACCGAACGGGGGGGTGGGAGACCCAGTACTTC.

The chain carries TRBV7-9 and TRBJ2-6, with D perhaps matching TRBD2 (7 bases). CDR1 is SEHNR and CDR2 is FQNEAQ in the germline V gene (reference sequence). The CDR3 is 17 residues long. V was trimmed by 5 bases and J by 3 bases, leaving 17 bases between them. In nucleotides, the CDR3 is TGTGCCAGCAGCCGCGACGGGGGGCTGGTTGGGGCCAACGTCCTGACTTTC. Amino acids: CASSRDGGLVGANVLTF.